This is a list of T cell receptor beta chains from one sample in a study of blood T cell repertoires in COVID-19. Produced via immunoSEQ multiplex PCR; TCRdb's table is partial and in-frame only. Of roughly 100,000 clones in the sample, approximately 86% were seen once. The sequencing input was peripheral blood. The receptors were sampled from a middle-aged man with active or convalescent COVID-19. Both conserved end residues are part of each CDR3. Each record gives: J gene, D gene, clone size, V gene, CDR3 DNA, CDR3 protein. A D gene is named only where the DNA matches it firmly. Rows give clone size only sometimes, using once, few, many, or a class for an expanded clone.

>TRBJ2-3|-|once|TRBV20-1
TGCAGTGCTAGTCTAGCTACAGATACGCAGTATTTT
CSASLATDTQYF
>TRBJ2-5|-|-|TRBV2
TGTGCCAGCAGCCCCGGGGAAGCAGAAACCCAGTACTTC
CASSPGEAETQYF
>TRBJ2-5|-|-|TRBV7-2
TGTGCCAGCAGCTTATGGGGCCGCGAGACCCAGTACTTC
CASSLWGRETQYF
>TRBJ2-7|-|-|TRBV7-9
TGTGCCAGCAGCTCATTCCTACTAGACTACGAGCAGTACTTC
CASSSFLLDYEQYF
>TRBJ2-2|TRBD1|-|TRBV28
TGTGCCAGCAGTTTCCCAAGATCAGGACAGGGCAACACCGGGGAGCTGTTTTTT
CASSFPRSGQGNTGELFF
>TRBJ2-5|TRBD1|-|TRBV7-9
TGTGCCAGCAGATTATCCGCTACAGGGGGAGAGACCCAGTACTTC
CASRLSATGGETQYF
>TRBJ2-2|-|-|TRBV5-5
TGTGCCAGCAGCTTGGTAGCTTCGAACACCGGGGAGCTGTTTTTT
CASSLVASNTGELFF
>TRBJ1-2|-|-|TRBV30
TGTGCCTGGAGTGAAGCAGGGTGGGAATCTAACTATGGCTACACCTTC
CAWSEAGWESNYGYTF
>TRBJ1-1|TRBD1|once|TRBV2
TGTGCCAGCACCCGAGACAGGGGGACTGAAGCTTTCTTT
CASTRDRGTEAFF
>TRBJ2-5|TRBD2|-|TRBV9
TGTGCCAGCAGCGCTGGGACTAGCGGGGGGGCCGTGGGCGAGACCCAGTACTTC
CASSAGTSGGAVGETQYF
>TRBJ1-1|-|-|TRBV19
TGTGCCAGTCCCCCTAGAGGGGGGAGGGAGACTGAAGCTTTCTTT
CASPPRGGRETEAFF
>TRBJ2-3|TRBD2|-|TRBV24-1
TGTGCCACCGGCGGACTAGCGGGGACAGATACGCAGTATTTT
CATGGLAGTDTQYF
>TRBJ2-5|TRBD2|-|TRBV7-2
TGTGCCAGCAGCTTAGTCGCGACTAGCGGGGGGGCCGGTAGGGAGACCCAGTACTTC
CASSLVATSGGAGRETQYF
>TRBJ1-6|TRBD1|-|TRBV6-5
TGTGCCAGCAACCAGGGTGGACAGGGAAATTCACCCCTCCACTTT
CASNQGGQGNSPLHF
>TRBJ1-1|TRBD1|-|TRBV10-3
TGTGCCATCAGTAAGACAGGGGGCGATAGGATGAACACTGAAGCTTTCTTT
CAISKTGGDRMNTEAFF
>TRBJ2-5|TRBD1|-|TRBV18
TGTGCCAGCTCACTGGGACAGGCCCAAGAGACCCAGTACTTC
CASSLGQAQETQYF